These 5 T cell receptor beta chains were all obtained from the same sample, sequenced in a study of blood T cells in healthy people across ages. Using a J-beta primer mix together with a sample-barcoded 5' primer, a second PCR was run for roughly 6 to 11 cycles. One entry per CDR3 protein results from TCRdb running MiXCR on the 5' RACE reads. The sample gives about 1.4 million distinct CDR3 sequences, approximately 59% of which show up once; 5.5% to 8% is in the top ten. Material for sequencing was blood. These receptors came from a man younger than 35 in good health.

The table lists this clonotype with a few counts. The V call is TRBV4-1, the J call TRBJ2-1; 7 bases fit TRBD2. CDR1 and CDR2 (germline): MGHRA, YSYEKL. With V trimmed by 3 bases and J by 7 bases, 6 bases remained unmatched. The CDR3 is 14 amino acids. The CDR3 coding sequence is TGCGCCAGCAGCCAGACGGGGGGTATTAATGAGCAGTTCTTC. Amino acid sequence: CASSQTGGINEQFF.

The chain links TRBV4-2 to TRBJ1-4; D gene ambiguous. Germline loops: CDR1 LGHNA, CDR2 YNFKEQ. Trimming cost V 0 bases and J 6 bases, with 11 bases left between them. The CDR3 has 15 residues. The CDR3 DNA sequence: TGTGCCAGCAGCCAAGAAGGGCAGTCAGATGAAAAACTGTTTTTT. Amino acids: CASSQEGQSDEKLFF.

The gene calls are TRBV7-2 and TRBJ1-4; 9 bases are shared with TRBD1. The CDR3 is 15 residues long. V was pared by 7 bases and J by 6 bases, with 9 bases of the junction left unmatched. Germline V CDR1 and CDR2: SGHTA, FQGNSA. CDR3 bases: TGTGCCAGCACCCTCGAGGGACAGGGCGATGAAAAACTGTTTTTT. Translation: CASTLEGQGDEKLFF.

The chain couples TRBV12-3 or TRBV12-4 to TRBJ2-3; 8 nucleotides align to TRBD2. J gave up 4 bases and V 5 bases, and 11 bases lay outside the gene matches. The CDR3 totals 16 residues. In DNA form, the CDR3 reads TGTGCCAGCAGTCTCTCGGGAAGTAGCGGGGCAGATACGCAGTATTTT. Translating gives CASSLSGSSGADTQYF.

V gene TRBV20-1 combines with J gene TRBJ2-3; possible D gene TRBD2, 5 bases. This CDR3 region has 16 residues. Germline lookup yields CDR1 DFQATT and CDR2 SNEGSKA (reference sequence). The V gene lost 6 bases and the J gene lost 0 bases, with 19 bases spanning the gap. CDR3 bases: TGCAGTGCCCCAACCCCACGGGGTCTAAGCACAGATACGCAGTATTTT. Translating gives CSAPTPRGLSTDTQYF.